One sample yielded the 9 T cell receptor beta chains listed below, sequenced in a study of OX40 agonist ivuxolimab in advanced cancers. Profiled with immunoSEQ multiplex PCR; TCRdb holds only in-frame clones, not every one. Among tens of thousands of clones, roughly 85% were seen once, and the ten largest hold roughly 16%. The sequenced sample was CD4+ or CD8+ T cells sorted from blood, obtained in a trial of the OX40 agonist ivuxolimab. The source of these receptors is an adult with an advanced solid tumor such as melanoma, head and neck, liver or kidney cancer.

This chain uses TRBV7-8 with TRBJ1-5; D remains ambiguous. Per germline, CDR1 SGHVS and CDR2 FQNEAQ. This CDR3 is 13 amino acids long. Trimming shortened V by 0 bases and J by 3 bases, and 3 bases separated the two germline ends. The chain's CDR3 is CASSLAVNQPQHF. The DNA of the CDR3 is TGTGCCAGCAGCTTAGCCGTCAATCAGCCCCAGCATTTT.

V gene TRBV28 combines with J gene TRBJ1-5, with 7 bases that match TRBD1. The CDR3 runs 14 residues. Germline CDR1 is MDHEN and CDR2 is SYDVKM. V shed 8 bases and J 0 bases; nucleotides not matched to a gene: 4. This CDR3 reads CASGGQYSNQPQHF. The CDR3 nucleotides are TGTGCCAGCGGGGGACAGTATAGCAATCAGCCCCAGCATTTT.

The J gene is TRBJ2-1, the V gene TRBV27; tentative D call: TRBD1 (5 bases). This CDR3 has 14 residues. V was trimmed by 5 bases and J by 10 bases, leaving 18 bases between them. Germline CDR1 MNHEY, CDR2 SMNVEV (reference sequence). CDR3 nucleotides: TGTGCCAGCAGTCCCCTGCCAGGGAAGGTCGAGCAGTTCTTC. Amino acids: CASSPLPGKVEQFF.

J is TRBJ2-1 and V is TRBV19; 10 bases fit TRBD1. Germline V gene data show CDR1 as LNHDA and CDR2 as SQIVND (reference sequence). This CDR3 is built from 15 residues. V was clipped by 3 bases and J by 4 bases; unmatched bases: 3. CDR3 DNA sequence: TGTGCCAGTAGTATTGGGGACAGGGGATACAATGAGCAGTTCTTC. Its protein is CASSIGDRGYNEQFF.

This chain links TRBV27 with TRBJ1-5, with 9 bases matching TRBD1. The germline gives CDR1 MNHEY, CDR2 SMNVEV (reference sequence). J was trimmed by 1 base and V by 5 bases; bases with no gene match: 3. CDR3 length equals 15 residues. In DNA form, the CDR3 reads TGTGCCAGCAGTCTGGACAGGGGCAGCAATCAGCCCCAGCATTTT. Translation: CASSLDRGSNQPQHF.

The V gene is TRBV15, the J gene TRBJ1-1; D may be TRBD1 (6 bases). Germline CDR1 and CDR2: LNHNV and YYDKDF (reference sequence). Trimming removed 0 bases at V and 1 base at J, with 12 bases between. CDR3 length: 16 amino acids. CDR3 in DNA: TGTGCCACCAGCAGAGATTGGAGGGGGTCGAACACTGAAGCTTTCTTT. Translated, it gives CATSRDWRGSNTEAFF. Based on the CDR3 plus reference TRBV15 and TRBJ1-1, the full variable domain is DAMVIQNPRYQVTQFGKPVTLSCSQTLNHNVMYWYQQKSSQAPKLLFHYYDKDFNNEADTPDNFQSRRPNTSFCFLDIRSPGLGDTAMYLCATSRDWRGSNTEAFFGQGTRLTVV.

The chain carries TRBV28 and TRBJ1-2; D remains ambiguous. Germline loops: CDR1 MDHEN, CDR2 SYDVKM. This CDR3 has 11 residues. V lost 9 bases and J 2 bases, leaving 7 bases between the germline ends. The CDR3 region is CASRENYGYTF. The CDR3 DNA is TGTGCCAGTAGGGAGAACTATGGCTACACCTTC.

The chain is built from TRBV7-2 and TRBJ2-1, with TRBD2 matching 15 bases. CDR1 is SGHTA, CDR2 FQGNSA, per germline. CDR3 size: 17 residues. V dropped 5 bases and J dropped 1; count of bases not matched to a gene: 3. Written as DNA, the CDR3 is TGTGCCAGCAGCCTCGGGACTAGCGGGAGGTCCTACAATGAGCAGTTCTTC. It specifies CASSLGTSGRSYNEQFF.

J is TRBJ2-7 and V is TRBV4-1; no clear D gene. This CDR3 spans 14 amino acids. Looked up from germline, CDR1 is MGHRA and CDR2 is YSYEKL. Trimming took 0 bases from V and 1 from J, leaving 7 bases between them. For the CDR3, the DNA is TGCGCCAGCAGCCAAGAATCCAGGTCCTACGAGCAGTACTTC. It encodes CASSQESRSYEQYF.